This TCR beta chain was sequenced during a study of CD8 T cells in ankylosing spondylitis. In making TCR beta libraries, quantitative 5'-RACE with molecular barcodes was used. TCRdb reanalysed the 5' RACE reads using MiXCR and keeps one entry per CDR3 protein. The table has about 360,000 distinct CDR3 sequences, roughly 22% seen once. Points from the study as a whole: What seemed typical of ankylosing spondylitis blood was a TCR beta motif built from under 10 highly homologous variants. Significant enrichment of disease-linked clones was reported in matched ankylosing spondylitis synovial fluid.

The germline CDR1 and CDR2 sequences are LNHDA and SQIVND (reference sequence). The ends were cut back, 2 bases at V and 2 bases at J, with 10 bases in the middle. This CDR3 has 15 residues. This clonotype was counted only a few times. The antigen remains undetermined. This clonotype originated in a male donor with ankylosing spondylitis or in good health (not recorded which). Sequencing was carried out using blood, either unsorted or a sorted T cell fraction (not recorded which). The chain has TRBV19 and TRBJ2-1, with D possibly matching TRBD2 (7 bases). The CDR3 loop is CASSIRGGPYNEQFF. CDR3 sequence (DNA): TGTGCCAGTAGTATAAGGGGGGGCCCCTACAATGAGCAGTTCTTC. Supplemented by reference TRBV19 and TRBJ2-1, the full variable domain reads DGGITQSPKYLFRKEGQNVTLSCEQNLNHDAMYWYRQDPGQGLRLIYYSQIVNDFQKGDIAEGYSVSREKKESFPLTVTSAQKNPTAFYLCASSIRGGPYNEQFFGPGTRLTVL.